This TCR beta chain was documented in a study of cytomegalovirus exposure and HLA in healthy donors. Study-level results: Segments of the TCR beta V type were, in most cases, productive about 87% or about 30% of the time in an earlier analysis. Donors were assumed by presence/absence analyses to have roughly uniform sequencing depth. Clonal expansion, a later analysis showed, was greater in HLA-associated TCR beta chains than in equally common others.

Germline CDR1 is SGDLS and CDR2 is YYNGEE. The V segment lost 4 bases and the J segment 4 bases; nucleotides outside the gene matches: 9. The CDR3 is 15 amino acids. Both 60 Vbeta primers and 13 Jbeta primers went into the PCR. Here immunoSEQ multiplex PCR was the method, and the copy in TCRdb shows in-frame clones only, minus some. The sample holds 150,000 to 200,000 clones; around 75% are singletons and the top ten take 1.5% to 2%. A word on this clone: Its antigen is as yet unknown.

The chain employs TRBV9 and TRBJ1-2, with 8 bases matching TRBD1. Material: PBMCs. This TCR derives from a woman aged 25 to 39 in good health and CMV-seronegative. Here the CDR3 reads CASSLADRGGYGYTF. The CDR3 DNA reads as TGTGCCAGCAGCCTGGCAGACAGGGGAGGCTATGGCTACACCTTC.